The present T cell receptor beta chain was sequenced within a study of cytomegalovirus exposure and HLA in healthy donors. Study background: Samples from HLA-typed donors yielded about 86 million unique TCRs in an early data release.

Both 60 Vbeta primers and 13 Jbeta primers went into the PCR. Produced via immunoSEQ multiplex PCR; TCRdb's table is partial and in-frame only. The sample lists 100,000 or so clones, around 77% seen once, with 8.6% in the top ten. This clone has more than one count but fewer than ten. Its target is unknown. The germline gives CDR1 MNHEY, CDR2 SMNVEV (reference sequence). The CDR3 spans 14 residues. V was clipped by 3 bases and J by 4 bases, with 9 bases between them. Notes on the study in general: The study labeled fewer than 200 TCR beta chains cytomegalovirus-associated. There were a few CMV-associated chains whose specificity for CMV antigens was confirmed in vitro.

The material sequenced was PBMCs. The J gene is TRBJ1-4, the V gene TRBV27; the D gene is possibly TRBD1 (5 bases). This clonotype was sampled from a woman aged 40 to 50 in good health and CMV-seropositive. CDR3 nucleotides: TGTGCCAGCAGTTTTACAGGCCTTAATGAAAAACTGTTTTTT. It codes for CASSFTGLNEKLFF.